The clone carrying this T cell receptor (beta chain) was seen a few times. Its antigen remains unidentified. The sample is drawn from a study of cytomegalovirus exposure and HLA in healthy donors. Study-level information: In a previous analysis, some 120 million unique TCR beta sequences were found from about 190 million T cells.

Whole-study findings and limits: Cytomegalovirus association was assigned to more than 150 TCR beta chains. Analyses of presence and absence presupposed an approximately uniform sequencing depth across donors.

This CDR3 region has 13 residues. V was shortened by 6 bases and J by 7 bases, with 13 bases between the two germline ends. The germline CDR1 and CDR2 sequences are WNHNN and SYGVQD (reference sequence). PCR involved 60 Vbeta and 13 Jbeta primers. Some clones are missing from TCRdb's copy, which holds only in-frame ones; the method was immunoSEQ multiplex PCR. Found here are over 100,000 clones, roughly 69% of them singletons; the top ten hold 2.2%. This chain connects TRBV10-1 to TRBJ2-1; the D gene is possibly TRBD2 (6 bases). The sequence was collected from a woman aged 30 to 39 in good health and CMV-seronegative. The sequenced material came from PBMCs. The CDR3 region is CASSETRRNEQFF. In DNA form, the CDR3 reads TGCGCCAGCAGCGAGACTAGGAGGAATGAGCAGTTCTTC.